The 28 T cell receptor beta chains below all came from one sample that was sequenced in a study of control samples from healthy donors and cancer patients. The assay was immunoSEQ multiplex PCR, and TCRdb's table has in-frame clones only and misses some. The data show tens of thousands of clones, under 95% seen once. The sequenced material came from PBMCs. The receptors here all came from a woman in her thirties or forties with head and neck cancer.

J is TRBJ1-1 and V is TRBV11-1; D is possibly TRBD1 (5 bases). From germline, CDR1 is SGHAT and CDR2 FQDESV (reference sequence). Trimming removed 3 bases from V and 7 bases from J, with 12 bases in between. There are 13 residues in the CDR3. CDR3 sequence reads: CASSLVRTSEAFF. The CDR3 DNA sequence: TGTGCCAGCAGCTTGGTACGGACAAGTGAAGCTTTCTTT.

In its sample, this clone was seen once. V is TRBV5-4 and J is TRBJ1-2, with 8 bases matching TRBD1. The CDR3 covers 15 residues. V shed 3 bases and J 1 base; nucleotides not matched to a gene: 5. Germline CDR1 SGHNT, CDR2 YYREEE (reference sequence). The CDR3 region is CASSSTGGGNYGYTF. The CDR3 nucleotides read TGTGCCAGCAGCTCAACAGGGGGTGGTAACTATGGCTACACCTTC. Together with reference TRBV5-4 and TRBJ1-2, the CDR3 gives the full variable domain: ETGVTQSPTHLIKTRGQQVTLRCSSQSGHNTVSWYQQALGQGPQFIFQYYREEENGRGNFPPRFSGLQFPNYSSELNVNALELDDSALYLCASSSTGGGNYGYTFGSGTRLTVV.

The chain combines TRBV15 with TRBJ2-3; D may correspond to TRBD1 or TRBD2 (5 bases each). Between the trimmed V and J ends, which lost 0 bases and 1 base, there was a span of 8 bases. Germline values: CDR1 LNHNV, CDR2 YYDKDF (reference sequence). CDR3 length: 15 residues. The CDR3 DNA follows: TGTGCCACCAGCAGAGATAGAGGGGGCACAGATACGCAGTATTTT. Protein: CATSRDRGGTDTQYF.

The chain recombines TRBV11-2 with TRBJ2-3; TRBD2 agrees at 12 bases. This CDR3 spans 17 amino acids. With V trimmed by 2 bases and J by 3 bases, 6 bases remained unmatched. Per the germline V gene, CDR1 is SGHAT and CDR2 is FQNNGV. CDR3 in amino acids: CASSLRATSGGTDTQYF. For the CDR3, the DNA is TGTGCCAGCAGCTTACGGGCTACTAGCGGGGGGACAGATACGCAGTATTTT.

The rearrangement links TRBV11-2 to TRBJ2-5, with 7 nucleotides matching TRBD2. Unmatched junction bases numbered 5, after V lost 8 bases and J lost 2 bases. Germline loops: CDR1 SGHAT, CDR2 FQNNGV. The length of the CDR3 is 13 residues. CDR3 DNA: TGTGCCAGCTCGAGCGGGATACAAGAGACCCAGTACTTC. As protein: CASSSGIQETQYF.

The chain is built from TRBV2 and TRBJ1-1; D is unresolved. The germline V and J ends were trimmed by 6 bases and 2 bases, with 13 bases remaining between them. The CDR3 spans 14 residues. Germline loops: CDR1 SNHLY, CDR2 FYNNEI. Here the CDR3 DNA reads TGTGCCAGCAGCCTAGAGGTAGATAACACTGAAGCTTTCTTT. Translated, it gives CASSLEVDNTEAFF.

This clone has just one count. The J gene is TRBJ1-2, the V gene TRBV6-4; no firm D call. This CDR3 spans 13 amino acids. V lost 2 bases and J lost 7, with 11 bases in between. Per the germline V gene, CDR1 is MRHNA and CDR2 is SNTAGT. The CDR3 protein is CASSDGHTGGYTF. The CDR3 DNA reads TGTGCCAGCAGTGACGGTCACACCGGTGGCTACACCTTC.

The chain employs TRBV2 and TRBJ1-5; D unresolved. Trimming took off 7 bases at V and 4 bases at J, with 14 bases between the two ends. Germline CDR1 reads SNHLY; CDR2 reads FYNNEI. The length of the CDR3 is 14 residues. CDR3 loop: CASTGAGRNQPQHF. Written as DNA, the CDR3 is TGTGCCAGCACGGGAGCAGGCCGGAATCAGCCCCAGCATTTT.

The chain has TRBV27 and TRBJ2-1, with TRBD2 matching 8 bases. Germline V CDR1 and CDR2: MNHEY, SMNVEV (reference sequence). CDR3 length: 15 residues. The J segment lost 9 bases and the V segment lost 3 bases, leaving 10 bases of the junction unmatched. As DNA, the CDR3 is TGTGCCAGCAGTTTCCCGGGGGGGCCATCCAGTGAGCAGTTCTTC. Translated, it gives CASSFPGGPSSEQFF.

The V gene is TRBV4-1, the J gene TRBJ2-2, with 8 positions matching TRBD2. The CDR3 is made up of 16 amino acids. V lost 4 bases and J lost 7; bases outside the gene matches: 11. Germline values: CDR1 MGHRA, CDR2 YSYEKL. The CDR3, as DNA: TGCGCCAGCAGCCCCCTCGGGAGGGCGTATAACGGGGAGCTGTTTTTT. Its protein is CASSPLGRAYNGELFF.

The CDR3 spells CASSLGGTDTQYF. CDR3 DNA: TGTGCCAGTAGTTTAGGGGGCACAGATACGCAGTATTTT. This rearrangement joins TRBV19 to TRBJ2-3, with D maybe TRBD1 (5 bases). The CDR3 has 13 residues. CDR1 LNHDA and CDR2 SQIVND come from the germline V gene (reference sequence). Trimming took 5 bases from V and 1 from J, leaving 7 bases between them.

V usage is TRBV4-2 and J usage is TRBJ1-6; TRBD1 matches at 8 bases. The CDR3 is 17 residues long. V lost 6 bases, J lost 7 bases, and 14 bases stayed unmatched. Germline V gene data show CDR1 as LGHNA and CDR2 as YNFKEQ. The CDR3 spells CASRSLRGRTKNSPLHF. For the CDR3, the DNA is TGTGCCAGCAGGAGTCTCAGGGGGCGGACTAAGAATTCACCCCTCCACTTT.

The chain combines TRBV12-1 with TRBJ1-1. TRBV12-1 is shown as a pseudogene. The CDR3 loop spans 14 amino acids. The CDR3 DNA is TGTGCCAGCAGCCCCTGGGGAGGCTACACTGAAGCTTTCTTT. Its translation: CASSPWGGYTEAFF.

The chain is built from TRBV6-5 and TRBJ1-2; D is perhaps TRBD1 (5 bases). The CDR3 totals 13 residues. Germline V gives CDR1 MNHEY, CDR2 SVGAGI. Trimming removed 2 bases from V and 3 bases from J, with 7 bases in between. The CDR3 protein is CASSYTGDYGYTF. Here the CDR3 DNA reads TGTGCCAGCAGTTACACGGGGGACTATGGCTACACCTTC.

This chain connects TRBV18 to TRBJ2-3; unclear D gene. Germline V gives CDR1 KGHSH, CDR2 LQKENI. With 0 bases removed from V and 5 bases from J, the gap between germline ends came to 6 bases. The CDR3 loop spans 13 amino acids. CDR3 region: CASSPPSGDTQYF. The CDR3 nucleotides read TGTGCCAGCTCACCACCCTCAGGAGATACGCAGTATTTT.

CDR3 coding DNA: TGTGCCAGCAGTTTAAGTATGGGACAGCACTATGGCTACACCTTC. It translates to CASSLSMGQHYGYTF. The rearrangement joins TRBV6-6 to TRBJ1-2; TRBD1 matches 7 bases. This CDR3 has 15 amino acids. Germline lookup yields CDR1 MNHNY and CDR2 SVGAGI (reference sequence). Germline trimming cut 4 bases from V and 3 bases from J; bases unmatched to any gene: 8.

This clone has just one count. The junction and the germline gene differ at one end; a read error may be behind it. The chain is built from TRBV15 and TRBJ2-3; 10 nucleotides align to TRBD2. CDR3 length: 16 amino acids. Per germline, CDR1 LNHNV and CDR2 YYDKDF (reference sequence). CDR3 DNA sequence: TGTGCCACCAGCAGAGATGCACTAGCGGGATCCACTCCAGGGGATTTT. This gives the protein CATSRDALAGSTPGDF.

This chain connects TRBV24-1 to TRBJ2-4, with D maybe TRBD2 (5 bases). Deletions cut 6 bases from V and 8 bases from J, with 7 bases between. The CDR3 has 11 amino acids. CDR1 and CDR2 (germline): KGHDR, SFDVKD. The CDR3 spells CATSFGDIQYF. As DNA, the CDR3 is TGTGCCACCAGTTTCGGGGACATTCAGTACTTC.

This sequence joins TRBV7-9 and TRBJ2-1; D might be TRBD2 (6 bases). In germline, CDR1 is SEHNR, CDR2 FQNEAQ (reference sequence). V lost 5 bases and J 0 bases, leaving 8 bases between the germline ends. The length of the CDR3 is 14 residues. For the CDR3, the DNA is TGTGCCAGCAGCCGGGGGAACTCCTACAATGAGCAGTTCTTC. Its translation is CASSRGNSYNEQFF.

The rearrangement uses TRBV7-9 and TRBJ1-4; the D is unclear. V was cut by 4 bases and J by 6 bases, with 9 bases left in between. Germline V gene data show CDR1 as SEHNR and CDR2 as FQNEAQ (reference sequence). The CDR3 covers 13 residues. The CDR3 reads CASSSSSYEKLFF. Here the CDR3 DNA reads TGTGCCAGCAGCTCTTCCTCGTATGAAAAACTGTTTTTT.

This chain joins TRBV3-1 (or the pseudogene TRBV3-2) and TRBJ2-5, with unresolved D. Germline values: CDR1 LGHDT, CDR2 YNNKEL (reference sequence). V was clipped by 4 bases and J by 1 base, with 4 bases between them. The CDR3 is 12 amino acids. The CDR3 coding sequence is TGTGCCAGCAGCCTAGTCCAAGAGACCCAGTACTTC. Translated: CASSLVQETQYF.

This sequence joins TRBV28 and TRBJ1-1; D uncertain. V lost 3 bases and J lost 3, with 11 bases in between. Per germline, CDR1 MDHEN and CDR2 SYDVKM. This CDR3 is 14 amino acids long. Here the CDR3 DNA reads TGTGCCAGCAGTTTCCCCCCGGGGTACACTGAAGCTTTCTTT. Amino acid sequence: CASSFPPGYTEAFF.

The chain carries TRBV11-3 and TRBJ2-1, with D tentatively TRBD2 (7 bases). V lost 1 base and J 4 bases, leaving 11 bases between the germline ends. Germline values: CDR1 SGHNT, CDR2 YENEEA. The CDR3 spans 15 residues. DNA of the CDR3: TGTGCCAGCAGCTTAGGAGGGGGAGGGTACAATGAGCAGTTCTTC. It specifies CASSLGGGGYNEQFF.

In its sample, this clone was seen a few times. V usage is TRBV5-5 and J usage is TRBJ1-5, with D uncertain. The CDR3 loop spans 15 amino acids. Trimming took off 1 base at V and 0 bases at J, with 8 bases between the two ends. Germline CDR1 and CDR2: SGHKS and YYEKEE (reference sequence). The CDR3 protein is CASSLLGYSNQPQHF. The DNA of the CDR3 is TGTGCCAGCAGCTTGTTGGGCTATAGCAATCAGCCCCAGCATTTT.

This chain uses TRBV2 with TRBJ2-5, with 9 nucleotides matching TRBD2. This CDR3 region has 15 residues. With V trimmed by 8 bases and J by 4 bases, 11 bases remained unmatched. The germline V gene encodes CDR1 SNHLY and CDR2 FYNNEI. The CDR3 coding sequence is TGTGCCAGCGGATCGGGACTAGCCTCGGGAGAGACCCAGTACTTC. It is translated as CASGSGLASGETQYF.

In its sample, this clone was seen a few times. The rearrangement uses TRBV6-1 and TRBJ1-1; D uncertain. The CDR3 runs to 11 residues. Germline V gene sequence: CDR1 MNHNS, CDR2 SASEGT. Trimming shortened V by 3 bases and J by 7 bases, and 6 bases separated the two germline ends. The CDR3 is CASSDRREAFF. As DNA, the CDR3 is TGTGCCAGCAGTGACCGCCGTGAAGCTTTCTTT.

This clone was found once. The chain joins TRBV27 to TRBJ2-3; 10 nucleotides align to TRBD1. CDR3 size: 13 residues. Germline V lookup: CDR1 MNHEY, CDR2 SMNVEV (reference sequence). The V and J ends lost 8 bases and 8 bases, in that order; junction bases with no gene match: 7. CDR3 in DNA: TGTGCCAGCCGGGACAGGGGAACGGGTACGCAGTATTTT. Its translation is CASRDRGTGTQYF.

The rearrangement uses TRBV11-3 and TRBJ1-1, with no clear D. Trimming stripped 0 bases from V and 8 bases from J, with 7 bases between. This CDR3 has 12 amino acids. Germline V gene data show CDR1 as SGHNT and CDR2 as YENEEA. The DNA for the CDR3 is TGTGCCAGCAGCTTAGACGGAACAGAAGCTTTCTTT. This gives the protein CASSLDGTEAFF.